This T cell receptor beta chain was retrieved from a study of T cells in Graves' hyperthyroidism and ophthalmopathy (dated by TCRdb to 2018 to 2020). For the study in its entirety: Peripheral blood samples were taken at the time of initial diagnosis, prior to any treatment. The 95 to 100 discovery patients were divided at random into training and test sets in a 7:3 ratio. In six Graves' hyperthyroidism patients, the study also compared T-cell repertoires from thyroid tissue with T-cell repertoires from blood. The paper reports TCR Vbeta CDR3 sequencing of over 120 peripheral blood samples: around 45 ophthalmopathy, under 80 hyperthyroidism and 17 progressor patients. Following sampling, methimazole starting at 30 mg daily was given to hyperthyroidism patients, and high-dose intravenous methylprednisolone was given to ophthalmopathy patients. An independent validation cohort of fewer than 20 hyperthyroidism patients and more than 15 patients who later progressed to ophthalmopathy tested prospective prediction of ophthalmopathy. To identify distinguishing TCR V-J signatures, a discovery cohort of around 100 patients was used, comprising 43 with Graves' ophthalmopathy and approximately 58 with stable Graves' hyperthyroidism. What the research found in general, with its limitations: Sample size was not statistically predetermined, and investigators were not blinded to group allocation. A 13 V-J signature model separated ophthalmopathy from stable hyperthyroidism, with 87.88% sensitivity and 81.08% specificity in cross-validation and 80%/75% in testing. Most expanded thyroid clonotypes (frequency above 0.001) were also found in blood, which suggests that blood repertoires may mirror thyroid immune responses. In validation, progression to ophthalmopathy was predicted by the model with 70.59% sensitivity and about 72% specificity, a median of roughly 6 months before onset.

This clonotype was seen many times. Its antigen is not yet known. No base quality information exists; no much larger clone differs at one position. Via the germline V gene, CDR1 is SQVTM and CDR2 ANQGSEA. V and J are truncated by 6 bases and 3 bases respectively, leaving an intervening sequence of 18 bases. The CDR3 starts with the cysteine, ends with the phenylalanine, and has 14 residues. The CDR3 DNA has 42 bases and is translated from base 1. Ophthalmopathy patients had moderately to severely active disease, Clinical Activity Score of at least 3, NOSPECS grade of at least 4, and duration under 3 months. Any patient with an uncontrolled infection, another autoimmune disease, pregnancy or lactation was excluded. Diagnoses relied on clinical symptoms, serum thyroxine and TRAb, thyroid ultrasound and orbital computed tomography. Ficoll-Paque density gradient centrifugation was used to isolate PBMCs from 10 ml of fresh peripheral blood. Trizol reagent was used to extract total RNA, and RNA quality was then checked on an Agilent 2100 Bioanalyzer.

The TCR beta CDR3 regions were amplified from RNA transcripts. The first round of RT-PCR for the TCR CDR3 was performed with the HTBI primer set and the Qiagen OneStep RT-PCR kit. The libraries were constructed in a second round of multiplex PCR and then size-selected and purified. Sequencing of the libraries was done on an Illumina HiSeq2000 using paired-end 100 bp reads. As for how the authors treated the data: SOAPnuke was used to process the raw data, throwing out any read that contained adapters or uncalled bases, had a mean Phred below 15, or lacked an exact constant-primer or identifier match. COPE v1.2.5 was used to merge high-quality paired reads, and clonotypes were defined as unique nucleotide sequences. MiTCR v1.1 was used to align clonotypes to the IMGT TRBV, TRBD and TRBJ reference segments. The analysis included only V-J combinations with a frequency above 0.0001, which together covered more than 99% of the repertoires. A TCS score was defined as the ratio between F50 (clonal expansion) and ExV (chaos), using BLOSUM62-based TCRdist between CDR3 peptides within each V-J. Welch's t-statistics and random forest reduced 500 to 550 V-J features to roughly 13, which were used in a naive Bayes classifier (R e1071). The public sequencing data were trimmed at Q25 with fastp and processed into clonotypes with MiXCR by TCRdb, which kept only in-frame beta chains. Rows with a matching CDR3 protein are joined into one entry that keeps the most common DNA and genes. These V and J calls rely on TCRdb rather than the paper's analysis. This sample has some 350,000 distinct CDR3 sequences in its table, and roughly an eighth of those were observed once. 34% of the sample lies in the top ten.

Input material: blood. The sequence was collected from a woman aged 40 to 50 with Graves' ophthalmopathy. This receptor chain uses TRBV29-1 and TRBJ2-7; a tentative D match to TRBD2 spans 5 bases. The sequenced DNA is TGCAGCGTGCTTCCGGAGGACCGAGGCTACGAGCAGTACTTC. Protein translation: CSVLPEDRGYEQYF.